This TCR beta chain emerged from a study of T-cell memory formation after mild COVID-19. On the study more broadly: TCR clusters were largely donor specific. Study observations and caveats: What remained unconfirmed was the SARS-CoV-2 specificity of second-wave clones peaking on day 37.

TCRdb re-called the 5' RACE reads with MiXCR, one entry per CDR3 protein. Here the sample spans some 150,000 distinct CDR3 sequences, around 21% being singletons. As concerns this clonotype: What it binds is not known.

The CDR3 is made up of 12 amino acids. Trimming cost V 3 bases and J 8 bases; bases outside gene matches: 3. Germline-derived CDR1 and CDR2 are DFQATT and SNEGSKA (reference sequence). Specimen: PBMCs or a T cell subset sorted from them (not recorded which). This sequence originates from an adult woman who had mild COVID-19 (a few samples of this study predate the infection). Cell type and time point are not known. The genes are TRBV20-1 and TRBJ2-4; 8 bases map to TRBD1. The CDR3 here is CSASGQGHIQYF. For the CDR3, the DNA is TGCAGTGCTAGCGGACAGGGACACATTCAGTACTTC.